This T cell receptor (beta chain) stems from a study of T cell repertoires in cytomegalovirus infection. Findings and caveats of the study: Carriers of CMV plus the relevant HLA were identified by cumulative public TCR beta family frequency. The response measured ex vivo was dominated by TCR beta clonotypes (HLA-C-restricted and CMV-specific).

One entry per CDR3 protein results from TCRdb running MiXCR on the reads. The sample holds about 700,000 distinct CDR3 sequences, about 30% seen once. For this clonotype: Its cognate antigen is unknown.

The V gene's germline CDR1 is DFQATT and CDR2 SNEGSKA (reference sequence). V shed 0 bases and J 5 bases; nucleotides not matched to a gene: 8. The CDR3 contains 17 residues. The sample in question was cultured PBMCs, obtained from culture after CMV antigen stimulation. The sequence derives from a human donor in good health (CMV status not recorded). Some clones in this sample may be carry-over from other donors' samples. This rearrangement joins TRBV20-1 to TRBJ2-2, with TRBD2 matching over 11 bases. In nucleotides, the CDR3 is TGCAGTGCTAGAGATTCGGCCAGGACTAGCGGGACCGGGGAGCTGTTTTTT. Translation: CSARDSARTSGTGELFF.